This entry features one T cell receptor beta chain sequence. Time point given: pre-sensitization, week 0. Treatment given: therapeutic diphenylcyclopropenone sensitization with weekly scalp DPC. TCRdb reprocessed the RACE reads via MiXCR and lists one record per CDR3 protein. The data contain 250,000 or so distinct CDR3 sequences, 7.5% to 10% of them seen just once; the ten biggest clones take up about 2.1%. The data are from a study of human T cells and chemical hapten exposure. This CDR3 is 14 amino acids long. Germline CDR1 is SGHRS and CDR2 is YFSETQ. The V end lost 4 bases, the J end lost 3 bases, and 12 bases lay between the germline ends.

This receptor was obtained from a woman aged 40 to 50 with alopecia areata. Some clones in this sample may be carry-over from other donors' samples. This chain joins TRBV5-1 and TRBJ2-3; D unclear. Material: whole blood, obtained in connection with sensitization to the hapten diphenylcyclopropenone (DPC). The CDR3, as DNA: TGCGCCAGCAGCGGCGTAGCAGGTACAGATACGCAGTATTTT. Translation gives CASSGVAGTDTQYF.